This T cell receptor beta chain was retrieved from a study of vaccination and CD4 T cells after COVID-19. Whole-study results and caveats: Spike mono-reactivity held for 304 of 307 vaccine-specific clones in convalescent patients.

Per the germline V gene, CDR1 is SSHAT and CDR2 is FNYEAQ (reference sequence). The length of the CDR3 is 17 residues. Only a few counts were recorded for this clonotype. The target antigen is unknown. One junction end does not reproduce the germline sequence, and a read error may be involved. Scientists ran DNA taken from cultured CD4+ T cells through the Oncomine TCR Beta short-read assay for sequencing. TCRdb analysed the PCR reads with MiXCR anew, one entry per CDR3 protein. The sample lists around 11,000 distinct CDR3 sequences, around 30% occurring once. Stated treatment: roughly 11-day PBMC culture with coronavirus spike peptide pools or control peptides (ViraFEST assay).

The receptor's source is a human donor with COVID-19. The chain employs TRBV7-7 and TRBJ2-3; a weak D match, TRBD2 (7 bases). Input material: cultured CD4+ T cells from blood. The CDR3 DNA reads as TGTGCTAGCAGCTCGTCCGGCGGGGGCCTAAGCACAGATACGCAGTATTTT. It translates to CASSSSGGGLSTDTQYF.